This note documents a single TCR beta chain sequence. Its antigen is still unknown. No per-base quality is available; no much larger clone lies one base away. These data originate in a study of control samples from healthy donors and cancer patients (dated by TCRdb to the early 2020s). The junction shows trimming of 2 bases on V and 12 bases on J, plus 23 bases between the germline ends. CDR1 and CDR2 are read off the germline V gene as MNHEY and SVGEGT. Reading from cysteine to phenylalanine, the CDR3 counts 15 amino acids. Left in the record is the CDR3 DNA by itself, 45 bases read in frame from the first base. Library preparation employed the immunoSEQ multiplex PCR assay. TCRdb re-hosts the immuneACCESS table, in-frame sequences only. Its copies lack some clones; in the studies checked, an unresolved V gene accounts for under half of them, and the cause for the rest is not known. In all, the sample holds about 60,000 clones, and around 90% of those were seen once. The ten top clones hold approximately 1.5% of the sample.

Recombination linked TRBV6-2 or TRBV6-3 to TRBJ2-7; the D segment could be TRBD1, given 5 matching bases. Specimen: PBMCs. The origin of this receptor is a man aged 40-49 years with colorectal cancer. The CDR3 protein: CASSYVSGFERYPYF. The sequence in DNA is TGTGCCAGCAGTTACGTGTCAGGGTTCGAAAGATACCCGTACTTC.